The next 26 T cell receptor beta chains were all read from a single sample in a study of PD-1 blockade in classical Hodgkin lymphoma. Time point meaning: newly diagnosed, previously untreated cHL patient sample. By magnetic negative selection, CD8+ T cells were isolated from the thawed PBMCs. Some clones are missing from TCRdb's copy, which holds only in-frame ones; the method was immunoSEQ multiplex PCR. This sample carries 14,000 to 15,000 clones, approximately 91% of them seen once, and the ten largest clones take under 6.5%. The sequencing sample was made of CD8+ T cells from blood. Receptors were obtained from a human donor with classical Hodgkin lymphoma.

The V gene is TRBV28, the J gene TRBJ2-5, with a weak D call TRBD1 (6 bases). The CDR3 sequence is 15 residues long. Germline V gene data show CDR1 as MDHEN and CDR2 as SYDVKM. The V gene lost 4 bases and the J gene lost 5 bases, with 17 bases spanning the gap. CDR3 nucleotides: TGTGCCAGCAGTTATCAAATCCCAGGGGTTGAGACCCAGTACTTC. It is translated as CASSYQIPGVETQYF.

The rearrangement links TRBV5-4 to TRBJ2-7, with 8 nucleotides matching TRBD2. The ends lost 6 bases at V and 3 bases at J; junction bases unmatched: 5. CDR1 and CDR2 (germline): SGHNT, YYREEE (reference sequence). This CDR3 is built from 13 residues. As DNA, the CDR3 is TGTGCCAGCACGGGGGGGGCCCTCTACGAGCAGTACTTC. Translated, it gives CASTGGALYEQYF. The full variable domain, with the rest looked up from reference TRBV5-4 and TRBJ2-7, is ETGVTQSPTHLIKTRGQQVTLRCSSQSGHNTVSWYQQALGQGPQFIFQYYREEENGRGNFPPRFSGLQFPNYSSELNVNALELDDSALYLCASTGGALYEQYFGPGTRLTVT.

This CDR3 is CSVEGGLVFTDTQYF. CDR3 nucleotides: TGCAGCGTTGAGGGAGGGCTAGTCTTCACAGATACGCAGTATTTT. The chain combines TRBV29-1 with TRBJ2-3; 7 nucleotides line up with TRBD2. Trimming took 3 bases from V and 2 from J; bases not matched to a gene: 8. The length of the CDR3 is 15 residues. Germline CDR1 is SQVTM and CDR2 is ANQGSEA.

This chain uses TRBV5-1 with TRBJ2-1; 11 bases match TRBD2. The CDR3 covers 15 residues. Germline CDR1 and CDR2: SGHRS and YFSETQ. The ends lost 3 bases at V and 5 bases at J; junction bases unmatched: 4. The CDR3 DNA sequence: TGCGCCAGCAGCTCCGGGACTAGCGGACACAATGAGCAGTTCTTC. The encoded protein is CASSSGTSGHNEQFF. Together with reference TRBV5-1 and TRBJ2-1, the CDR3 gives the full variable domain: KAGVTQTPRYLIKTRGQQVTLSCSPISGHRSVSWYQQTPGQGLQFLFEYFSETQRNKGNFPGRFSGRQFSNSRSEMNVSTLELGDSALYLCASSSGTSGHNEQFFGPGTRLTVL.

V gene TRBV6-5 combines with J gene TRBJ1-5; 7 bases align to TRBD1. The germline gives CDR1 MNHEY, CDR2 SVGAGI. J gave up 4 bases and V 6 bases, and 9 bases lay outside the gene matches. CDR3 length: 15 amino acids. The CDR3 region has the DNA TGTGCCAGCAGCCCCGAGGCAGGGGGGAATCAGCCCCAGCATTTT. Amino acid sequence: CASSPEAGGNQPQHF.

V and J are TRBV7-9 and TRBJ1-1, with a weak D call TRBD1 (6 bases). CDR3 length: 14 amino acids. The germline V gene encodes CDR1 SEHNR and CDR2 FQNEAQ (reference sequence). V lost 1 base and J lost 3, with 9 bases in between. The CDR3 region is CASSLGQGYTEAFF. The CDR3 bases are TGTGCCAGCAGCTTAGGGCAGGGGTACACTGAAGCTTTCTTT.

This chain links TRBV29-1 with TRBJ1-1, with D unclear. The V end lost 6 bases, the J end lost 5 bases, and 13 bases lay between the germline ends. The CDR3 consists of 12 residues. CDR1 SQVTM and CDR2 ANQGSEA come from the germline V gene. The DNA for the CDR3 is TGCAGCGTGCGCGGGAGCTTGACTGAAGCTTTCTTT. Amino acid sequence: CSVRGSLTEAFF.

This clone showed up just once. J is TRBJ1-2 and V is TRBV7-9; D ambiguous. There are 14 residues in the CDR3. With 6 bases removed from V and 0 bases from J, the gap between germline ends came to 11 bases. Germline CDR1 SEHNR, CDR2 FQNEAQ (reference sequence). CDR3 nucleotides: TGTGCCAGCAGATACGGAGACACTAACTATGGCTACACCTTC. Its protein product is CASRYGDTNYGYTF. Based on the CDR3 plus reference TRBV7-9 and TRBJ1-2, the full variable domain is DTGVSQNPRHKITKRGQNVTFRCDPISEHNRLYWYRQTLGQGPEFLTYFQNEAQLEKSRLLSDRFSAERPKGSFSTLEIQRTEQGDSAMYLCASRYGDTNYGYTFGSGTRLTVV.

V and J are TRBV28 and TRBJ1-5, with D unresolved. V was shortened by 3 bases and J by 5 bases, with 11 bases between the two germline ends. CDR3 length: 14 residues. Germline lookup yields CDR1 MDHEN and CDR2 SYDVKM. CDR3: CASSLGYGHQPQHF. In nucleotides, the CDR3 is TGTGCCAGCAGTTTGGGTTATGGCCATCAGCCCCAGCATTTT. Full variable domain (rest looked up from reference TRBV28 and TRBJ1-5): DVKVTQSSRYLVKRTGEKVFLECVQDMDHENMFWYRQDPGLGLRLIYFSYDVKMKEKGDIPEGYSVSREKKERFSLILESASTNQTSMYLCASSLGYGHQPQHFGDGTRLSIL.

This chain links TRBV6-1 with TRBJ2-1; maybe TRBD2 (6 bases). V lost 5 bases to trimming and J lost 10 bases, with 18 bases between them. Looked up from germline, CDR1 is MNHNS and CDR2 is SASEGT. The CDR3 runs 14 residues. CDR3 amino acids: CASSPDWNRGEQFF. The CDR3 DNA follows: TGTGCCAGCAGTCCGGACTGGAATCGGGGGGAGCAGTTCTTC.

The rearrangement links TRBV6-1 to TRBJ2-3; D ambiguous. This CDR3 has 11 amino acids. Deletions cut 6 bases from V and 6 bases from J, with 7 bases between. Germline V gene data show CDR1 as MNHNS and CDR2 as SASEGT. The CDR3 here is CASRLRDTQYF. CDR3 nucleotides: TGTGCCAGCAGACTTCGGGATACGCAGTATTTT.

This chain joins TRBV27 and TRBJ2-2; tentative D call: TRBD2 (7 bases). V was cut by 5 bases and J by 15 bases, with 19 bases left in between. Germline CDR1 MNHEY, CDR2 SMNVEV (reference sequence). This CDR3 is built from 13 residues. The CDR3 reads CASSPLGGQIVFF. The CDR3 nucleotides are TGTGCCAGCAGTCCCTTGGGGGGGCAGATTGTGTTTTTT.

The CDR3, as DNA: TGCGCCAGCAGCCGGAGTGGGACTGAAGCTTTCTTT. Translation gives CASSRSGTEAFF. The rearrangement links TRBV4-1 to TRBJ1-1; D gene unclear. The CDR3 sequence is 12 residues long. V gave up 4 bases and J gave up 5 bases, with 8 bases separating them. CDR1 and CDR2 from the germline V gene are MGHRA and YSYEKL.

This chain links TRBV7-9 with TRBJ2-3; D gene ambiguous. The CDR3 length is 13 residues. With 5 bases removed from V and 2 bases from J, the gap between germline ends came to 8 bases. Germline-derived CDR1 and CDR2 are SEHNR and FQNEAQ (reference sequence). CDR3 region: CASSSTVTDTQYF. Written as DNA, the CDR3 is TGTGCCAGCAGCAGTACAGTCACAGATACGCAGTATTTT.

The genes are TRBV7-8 and TRBJ2-7; 9 bases line up with TRBD1. This CDR3 has 15 amino acids. V lost 8 bases and J lost 5; bases outside the gene matches: 13. CDR1 is SGHVS and CDR2 is FQNEAQ in the germline V gene. The CDR3 nucleotides are TGTGCCAGCGGAAGTGGACAGGGGATGGTCCACGAGCAGTACTTC. Protein sequence: CASGSGQGMVHEQYF.

The rearrangement links TRBV5-1 to TRBJ1-5; TRBD1 matches at 7 bases. V shed 4 bases and J 1 base; nucleotides not matched to a gene: 14. CDR3 size: 18 residues. CDR1 SGHRS and CDR2 YFSETQ come from the germline V gene. CDR3 residues: CASSTGQQSSQSNQPQHF. CDR3 bases: TGCGCCAGCAGCACGGGACAGCAGAGTTCCCAGAGCAATCAGCCCCAGCATTTT.

J is TRBJ1-1 and V is TRBV28, with D unclear. The germline gives CDR1 MDHEN, CDR2 SYDVKM. V was shortened by 10 bases and J by 1 base, with 7 bases between the two germline ends. The CDR3 runs 11 residues. The CDR3 here is CATGRNTEAFF. The CDR3 DNA reads as TGTGCCACAGGACGGAACACTGAAGCTTTCTTT.

The chain uses TRBV27 and TRBJ1-5; D might be TRBD1 (5 bases). The ends were cut back, 6 bases at V and 0 bases at J, with 12 bases in the middle. CDR1 and CDR2 (germline): MNHEY, SMNVEV (reference sequence). This CDR3 is 15 amino acids long. CDR3 sequence: CASRLGQFSNQPQHF. CDR3 sequence (DNA): TGTGCCAGCAGGTTGGGGCAGTTTAGCAATCAGCCCCAGCATTTT.

The chain carries TRBV6-5 and TRBJ2-5; D assignment may be TRBD1 or TRBD2 (5 bases each). The V end was cut by 7 bases, the J end by 1 base, with 13 bases between. Germline CDR1 MNHEY, CDR2 SVGAGI. The CDR3 totals 14 residues. CDR3 sequence: CASTKGPLQETQYF. The DNA for the CDR3 is TGTGCCAGCACTAAGGGACCCCTCCAAGAGACCCAGTACTTC.

V is TRBV9 and J is TRBJ2-5; D ambiguous. Germline V CDR1 and CDR2: SGDLS, YYNGEE. The CDR3 covers 15 residues. V was trimmed by 3 bases and J by 2 bases, leaving 14 bases between them. This chain's CDR3 is CASSDGWAQQETQYF. In DNA form, the CDR3 reads TGTGCCAGCAGCGACGGATGGGCCCAGCAAGAGACCCAGTACTTC. Looking up the rest from reference TRBV9 and TRBJ2-5 gives the full variable domain: DSGVTQTPKHLITATGQRVTLRCSPRSGDLSVYWYQQSLDQGLQFLIQYYNGEERAKGNILERFSAQQFPDLHSELNLSSLELGDSALYFCASSDGWAQQETQYFGPGTRLLVL.

V is TRBV9 and J is TRBJ1-1; 7 bases map to TRBD1. From germline, CDR1 is SGDLS and CDR2 YYNGEE. The CDR3 spans 15 residues. J gave up 4 bases and V 3 bases, and 9 bases lay outside the gene matches. As DNA, the CDR3 is TGTGCCAGCAGCGCAACCGACAGGGATGGCACTGAAGCTTTCTTT. Its protein is CASSATDRDGTEAFF.

The genes are TRBV10-3 and TRBJ1-4; 8 nucleotides align to TRBD1. V dropped 2 bases and J dropped 8; count of bases not matched to a gene: 4. Germline V CDR1 and CDR2: ENHRY, SYGVKD. This CDR3 comprises 14 residues. CDR3 DNA: TGTGCCATCAGTGAGGGTCAGGGGGCGGAAAAACTGTTTTTT. Translation gives CAISEGQGAEKLFF.

The chain combines TRBV27 with TRBJ1-1; 8 bases line up with TRBD1. The CDR3 length is 15 residues. V lost 4 bases and J lost 0; bases outside the gene matches: 4. Germline V gene lookup returns CDR1 MNHEY and CDR2 SMNVEV (reference sequence). This CDR3 is CASSSHRGMNTEAFF. The DNA for the CDR3 is TGTGCCAGCAGTTCACACAGGGGGATGAACACTGAAGCTTTCTTT.

V is TRBV6-1 and J is TRBJ1-2; 10 nucleotides agree with TRBD1. Unmatched junction bases numbered 5, after V lost 4 bases and J lost 0 bases. The CDR3 loop spans 16 amino acids. Germline CDR1 reads MNHNS; CDR2 reads SASEGT. CDR3 protein: CASSADRGPSNYGYTF. In DNA, the CDR3 is TGTGCCAGCAGTGCCGACAGGGGGCCTTCTAACTATGGCTACACCTTC.

The chain couples TRBV4-1 to TRBJ2-1; 10 bases align to TRBD2. Trimming took 5 bases from V and 2 from J; bases not matched to a gene: 3. The CDR3 has 15 amino acids. Germline V lookup: CDR1 MGHRA, CDR2 YSYEKL. In DNA, the CDR3 is TGCGCCAGCAGCTCTACTAGCGGGGCCTACAATGAGCAGTTCTTC. This encodes CASSSTSGAYNEQFF.

The chain carries TRBV19 and TRBJ1-1; 8 positions match TRBD1. Germline V gives CDR1 LNHDA, CDR2 SQIVND (reference sequence). V gave up 5 bases and J gave up 0 bases; unmatched junction bases: 5. This CDR3 spans 15 amino acids. The CDR3 nucleotides read TGTGCCAGTAGTCCCGGGACAGGAATGAACACTGAAGCTTTCTTT. Amino acids: CASSPGTGMNTEAFF.